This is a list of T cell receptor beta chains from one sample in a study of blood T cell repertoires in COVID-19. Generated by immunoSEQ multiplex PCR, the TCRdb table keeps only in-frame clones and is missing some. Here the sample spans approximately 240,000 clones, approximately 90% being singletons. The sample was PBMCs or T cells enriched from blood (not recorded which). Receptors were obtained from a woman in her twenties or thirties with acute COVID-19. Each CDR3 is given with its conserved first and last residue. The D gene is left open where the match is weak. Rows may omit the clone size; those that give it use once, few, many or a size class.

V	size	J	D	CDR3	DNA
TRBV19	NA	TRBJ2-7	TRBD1	CASSIAPGQGKYEQYF	TGTGCCAGTAGTATAGCGCCGGGACAGGGGAAGTACGAGCAGTACTTC
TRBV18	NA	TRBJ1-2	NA	CASSRKTDGGSDGYTF	TGTGCCAGCTCCCGAAAAACGGACGGGGGTAGCGATGGCTACACCTTC
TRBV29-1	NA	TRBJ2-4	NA	CSVIKYGKNIQYF	TGCAGCGTTATCAAATACGGCAAAAACATTCAGTACTTC
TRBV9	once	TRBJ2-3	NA	CASSVATPGTSTDTQYF	TGTGCCAGCAGCGTAGCTACCCCGGGGACTAGCACAGATACGCAGTATTTT
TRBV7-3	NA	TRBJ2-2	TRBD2	CASSPGGRGTGELFF	TGTGCCAGCAGCCCGGGGGGGCGCGGCACCGGGGAGCTGTTTTTT
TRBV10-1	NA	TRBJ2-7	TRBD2	CASSEAGGYEQYF	TGCGCCAGCAGTGAAGCGGGAGGGTACGAGCAGTACTTC
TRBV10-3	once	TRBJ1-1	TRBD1	CAITEGARDRDTEAFF	TGTGCCATCACCGAGGGGGCCCGGGACAGGGATACTGAAGCTTTCTTT
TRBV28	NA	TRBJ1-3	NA	CASGSRGAGNTIYF	TGTGCCAGCGGCTCTAGGGGCGCTGGAAACACCATATATTTT
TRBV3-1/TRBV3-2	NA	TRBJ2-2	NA	CASSRGGPGELFF	TGTGCCAGCAGCCGAGGAGGTCCCGGGGAGCTGTTTTTT
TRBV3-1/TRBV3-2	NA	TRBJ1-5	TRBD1	CASSSGQGRQPQHF	TGTGCCAGCAGCTCGGGACAGGGGCGGCAGCCCCAGCATTTT
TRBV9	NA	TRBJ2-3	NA	CASSVELGSGWDTQYF	TGTGCCAGCAGCGTAGAACTGGGCAGTGGTTGGGATACGCAGTATTTT
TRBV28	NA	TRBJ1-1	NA	CASTTAGANTEAFF	TGTGCCAGCACCACCGCGGGGGCCAACACTGAAGCTTTCTTT
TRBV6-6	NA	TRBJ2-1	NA	CASRGNGGLEQFF	TGTGCCAGCAGGGGGAACGGCGGGCTCGAGCAGTTCTTC
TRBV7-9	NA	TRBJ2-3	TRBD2	CASSLGLADSTDTQYF	TGTGCCAGCAGCTTAGGCCTAGCGGATAGCACAGATACGCAGTATTTT
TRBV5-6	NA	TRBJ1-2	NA	CASRFDRSGSGYTF	TGTGCCAGCAGATTCGACAGGTCGGGGAGTGGCTACACCTTC
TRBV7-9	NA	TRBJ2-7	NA	CASSWRLSYEQYF	TGTGCCAGCAGCTGGCGGTTATCCTACGAGCAGTACTTC
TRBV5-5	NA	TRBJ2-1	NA	CASSLGQGTYNEQFF	TGTGCCAGCAGCTTGGGGCAGGGAACCTACAATGAGCAGTTCTTC
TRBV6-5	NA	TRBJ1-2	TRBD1	CASSLTGTGGYTF	TGTGCCAGCAGTTTGACAGGGACTGGTGGCTACACCTTC
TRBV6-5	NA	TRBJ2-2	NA	CASNPGNTGELFF	TGTGCCAGCAATCCAGGGAATACCGGGGAGCTGTTTTTT
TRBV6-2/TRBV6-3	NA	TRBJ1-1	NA	CASSYSISGLDTEAFF	TGTGCCAGCAGTTACTCGATTTCGGGTTTGGACACTGAAGCTTTCTTT
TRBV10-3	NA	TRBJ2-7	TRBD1	CAIRGQGGDEQYF	TGTGCCATCAGAGGACAGGGTGGCGACGAGCAGTACTTC
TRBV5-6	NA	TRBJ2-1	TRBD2	CASSGIAGGLAWGNREQFF	TGTGCCAGCAGCGGAATAGCGGGAGGCCTAGCTTGGGGTAACCGTGAGCAGTTCTTC
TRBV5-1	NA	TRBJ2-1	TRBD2	CASSLGGRDNEQFF	TGCGCCAGCAGCTTGGGCGGGAGGGACAATGAGCAGTTCTTC
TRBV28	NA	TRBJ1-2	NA	CASSTGGVDGYGYTF	TGTGCCAGCAGTACCGGAGGAGTAGACGGATATGGCTACACCTTC
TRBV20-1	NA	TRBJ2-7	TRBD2	CSASSPSGRATSREQYF	TGCAGTGCTAGTTCGCCTAGCGGGAGGGCCACATCGAGAGAGCAGTACTTC
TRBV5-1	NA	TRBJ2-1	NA	CASTVSGYNEQFF	TGCGCCAGTACGGTGAGCGGCTACAATGAGCAGTTCTTC
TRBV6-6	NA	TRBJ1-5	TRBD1	CASSRDRSSPYSNQPQHF	TGTGCCAGCAGTCGGGACAGGTCGAGCCCATATAGCAATCAGCCCCAGCATTTT
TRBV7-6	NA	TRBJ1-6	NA	CASSLGRDNSPLHF	TGTGCCAGCAGCTTAGGGAGGGATAATTCACCCCTCCACTTT